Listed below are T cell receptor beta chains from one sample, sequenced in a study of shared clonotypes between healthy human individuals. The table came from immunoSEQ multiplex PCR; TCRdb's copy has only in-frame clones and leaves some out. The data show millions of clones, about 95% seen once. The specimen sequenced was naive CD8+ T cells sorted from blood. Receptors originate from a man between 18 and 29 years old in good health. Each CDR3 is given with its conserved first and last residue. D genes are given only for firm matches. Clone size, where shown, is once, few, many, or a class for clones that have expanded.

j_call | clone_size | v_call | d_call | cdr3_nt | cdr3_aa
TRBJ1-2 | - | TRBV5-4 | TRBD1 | TGTGCCAGCAGCCCGGGACAGAACTATGGCTACACCTTC | CASSPGQNYGYTF
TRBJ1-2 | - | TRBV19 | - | TGTGCCAGTAGATGGACCGAAGATGGCTACACCTTC | CASRWTEDGYTF
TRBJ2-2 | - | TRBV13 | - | TGTGCCAGCAGCTTGACCGGGACTGTCGGTATCGACACCGGGGAGCTGTTTTTT | CASSLTGTVGIDTGELFF
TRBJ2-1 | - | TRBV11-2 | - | TGTGCCAGCAGGTCTCCGGGGGGCCCTTACAATGAGCAGTTCTTC | CASRSPGGPYNEQFF
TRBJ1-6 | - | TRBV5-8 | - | TGTGCCAGCAGCACGGGACGGTATAATTCACCCCTCCACTTT | CASSTGRYNSPLHF
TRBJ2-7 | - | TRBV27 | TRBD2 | TGTGCCAGCAGTCTGCCAGCGGGGGCCTTTCCCTACGAGCAGTACTTC | CASSLPAGAFPYEQYF
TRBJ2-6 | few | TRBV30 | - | TGTGCCTGGAGTGTCTCTGGGGCCAACGTCCTGACTTTC | CAWSVSGANVLTF
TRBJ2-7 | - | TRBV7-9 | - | TGTGCCAGCAGCTTAGGGGGAAGCGGCGAGCAGTACTTC | CASSLGGSGEQYF
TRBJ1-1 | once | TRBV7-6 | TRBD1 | TGTGCCAGCCATGGACAGGGCGAAGGAGCTTTCTTT | CASHGQGEGAFF
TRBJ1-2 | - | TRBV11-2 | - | TGTGCCAGCAGCCAGGGGTTCTATGGCTACACCTTC | CASSQGFYGYTF
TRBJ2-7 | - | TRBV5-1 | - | TGCGCCAGCAGCTTGGGAGGGACATCTTCCTACGAGCAGTACTTC | CASSLGGTSSYEQYF
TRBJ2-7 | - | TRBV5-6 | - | TGTGCCAGCAGCTTGGGGGCTGGTACCTACGAGCAGTACTTC | CASSLGAGTYEQYF
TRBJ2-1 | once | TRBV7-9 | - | TGTGCCAGCAGCTTAGAGACAGACAATGAGCAGTTCTTC | CASSLETDNEQFF
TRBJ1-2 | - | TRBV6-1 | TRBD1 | TGTGCCAGCAGTGAATGGGACAGAGCTAACTATGGCTACACCTTC | CASSEWDRANYGYTF
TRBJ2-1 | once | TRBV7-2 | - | TGTGCCAGCGGAGGGGCCTTCGGCGGGTGGGGGTTCTTC | CASGGAFGGWGFF
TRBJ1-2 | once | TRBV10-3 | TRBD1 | TGTGCCATCAGTGATCTTGGGACAGGGGAGTATGGCTACACCTTC | CAISDLGTGEYGYTF
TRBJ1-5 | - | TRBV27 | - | TGTGCCAGCAGTTTATCGCGGCCTAATAATCAGCCCCAGCATTTT | CASSLSRPNNQPQHF
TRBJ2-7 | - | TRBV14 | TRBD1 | TGTGCCAGCAGCCTCGGCCGGGACAGGGGTCTCTACGAGCAGTACTTC | CASSLGRDRGLYEQYF
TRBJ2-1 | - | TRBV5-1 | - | TGCGCCAGCAGCTCCTCGGGACTGCCCTGGGGCAATGAGCAGTTCTTC | CASSSSGLPWGNEQFF
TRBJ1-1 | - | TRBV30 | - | TGTGCCTGGAGAGGCTGGGGATACACTGAAGCTTTCTTT | CAWRGWGYTEAFF